These T cell receptor beta chains were read from a single sample in a study of vaccination effects on CD4 cells after COVID-19. No antigen has been identified for these receptors. Some clones are missing from TCRdb's copy, which holds only in-frame ones; the method was immunoSEQ multiplex PCR. The sample carries 20,000 to 25,000 clones, over 65% recorded once. Sequencing was performed on CD4+ T cells from PBMCs cultured with a peptide pool, taken before COVID-19 vaccination. These receptor sequences come from a human donor who had a prior SARS-CoV-2 infection. The CDR3 runs from the conserved cysteine through the conserved F or W. D genes are given only for firm matches. A clone size is listed for some rows: how often the clone was seen (once, few, many), or a class if it is expanded.

TRBJ2-5	TRBV19	NA	NA	TGTGCCAGTAGTACCCGACAGGCCGGAGAGACCCAGTACTTC	CASSTRQAGETQYF
TRBJ1-1	TRBV13	NA	NA	TGTGCCAGCAGCTTAGTCAGGGGCACTGAAGCTTTCTTT	CASSLVRGTEAFF
TRBJ2-3	TRBV28	NA	few	TGTGCCAGCAGCGCCGTTAGGGGCGGCACAGATACGCAGTATTTT	CASSAVRGGTDTQYF
TRBJ2-1	TRBV14	TRBD2	few	TGTGCCAGCAGCCAACTAGCGGGACAAGGTTACAATGAGCAGTTCTTC	CASSQLAGQGYNEQFF
TRBJ2-1	TRBV19	TRBD2	NA	TGTGCCAGTTCGAGCGGGGGGACAATCTACAATGAGCAGTTCTTC	CASSSGGTIYNEQFF
TRBJ1-2	TRBV6-5	TRBD1	NA	TGTGCCAGCAGAGAGACAGGGGGTCATGGCTACACCTTC	CASRETGGHGYTF
TRBJ2-7	TRBV7-6	TRBD2	NA	TGTGCCAGCAGCCGATCGAGGGTAGCGGGGGACTCCTACGAGCAGTACTTC	CASSRSRVAGDSYEQYF
TRBJ2-7	TRBV6-5	TRBD1	NA	TGTGCCAGCAGGAGACAGGGGGCAACTTACGAGCAGTACTTC	CASRRQGATYEQYF
TRBJ2-3	TRBV29-1	NA	NA	TGCAGCGTTGGTCAGGGGACTAGCACAGATACGCAGTATTTT	CSVGQGTSTDTQYF
TRBJ1-1	TRBV5-5	NA	NA	TGTGCCAGCAGCTTGGAATGGGGCGGGGGCACTGAAGCTTTCTTT	CASSLEWGGGTEAFF
TRBJ2-1	TRBV18	NA	NA	TGTGCCAGCTCACCGGACTGGAACAATGAGCAGTTCTTC	CASSPDWNNEQFF
TRBJ2-3	TRBV9	NA	NA	TGTGCCAGCAGCCCAACCGGCACAGATACGCAGTATTTT	CASSPTGTDTQYF
TRBJ2-7	TRBV7-2	NA	NA	TGTGCCAGCAGCTTAGCCAGGGGAGAACTCTACGAGCAGTACTTC	CASSLARGELYEQYF
TRBJ2-5	TRBV5-1	NA	NA	TGCGCCAGCAGCTTGGCGGGTCGTCAAGAGACCCAGTACTTC	CASSLAGRQETQYF
TRBJ1-2	TRBV19	TRBD1	once	TGTGCCAGTACCTTCCGGGACAGCTATGGCTACACCTTC	CASTFRDSYGYTF
TRBJ2-1	TRBV12-5	NA	few	TGTGCTAGTGGGACACAGGGATTCTACAATGAGCAGTTCTTC	CASGTQGFYNEQFF
TRBJ2-7	TRBV5-1	NA	NA	TGCGCCAGCAGCTTGGCCAGGTTCTCGTACGAGCAGTACTTC	CASSLARFSYEQYF
TRBJ2-2	TRBV30	NA	NA	TGTGCCTGGAGTGAACCGCAGGGGCGGAAAAAGGCCGGGGAGCTGTTTTTT	CAWSEPQGRKKAGELFF
TRBJ2-1	TRBV6-6	TRBD1	NA	TGTGCCAGCAGGACAGGGGACTTCGGGGCCTACAATGAGCAGTTCTTC	CASRTGDFGAYNEQFF
TRBJ2-3	TRBV5-1	NA	once	TGCGCCAGCAGCTTGTATGGTATAGATACGCAGTATTTT	CASSLYGIDTQYF
TRBJ2-5	TRBV12-5	NA	NA	TGTGCTAGTGGTTTAGAGGTGGGGGCTAGACAAGAGACCCAGTACTTC	CASGLEVGARQETQYF
TRBJ1-1	TRBV5-1	NA	NA	TGCGCCAGCAGCTTCGAAGGGACTGGCACTGAAGCTTTCTTT	CASSFEGTGTEAFF
TRBJ2-3	TRBV7-3	NA	NA	TGTGCCAGCAGCTACACCGGAGGGACAGATACGCAGTATTTT	CASSYTGGTDTQYF
TRBJ2-3	TRBV2	TRBD1	NA	TGTGCCAGCAGTGTGGACAGGGGAGGAGCAGATACGCAGTATTTT	CASSVDRGGADTQYF
TRBJ2-2	TRBV4-1	NA	few	TGCGCCAGCAGCCAAGATAATGGAAGGGAGCTGTTTTTT	CASSQDNGRELFF
TRBJ2-3	TRBV24-1	TRBD2	NA	TGTGCCACCAGTGACCGTACGCCTAGCGGGAGTTCCTTAGGAGATACGCAGTATTTT	CATSDRTPSGSSLGDTQYF
TRBJ1-1	TRBV5-4	NA	few	TGTGCCAGCAGCTTGGTAGGTAGACCAAGCACTGAAGCTTTCTTT	CASSLVGRPSTEAFF
TRBJ2-7	TRBV7-2	NA	NA	TGTGCCAGCAGCCCCCAGGGGCCAGGGGCCACCTACGAGCAGTACTTC	CASSPQGPGATYEQYF
TRBJ1-1	TRBV2	TRBD1	NA	TGTGCCAGCATCCCTGGGACAGGGGGGAACACTGAAGCTTTCTTT	CASIPGTGGNTEAFF
TRBJ2-3	TRBV5-8	NA	once	TGTGCCAGCAGCTTGGGAATGACCACAGATACGCAGTATTTT	CASSLGMTTDTQYF
TRBJ2-1	TRBV7-3	NA	NA	TGTGCCAGCAGCTTATCCTATCCAGCCAATGAGCAGTTCTTC	CASSLSYPANEQFF
TRBJ2-7	TRBV2	TRBD2	NA	TGTGCCAGCGCTCGGGGGGGATCCTACGAGCAGTACTTC	CASARGGSYEQYF
TRBJ1-5	TRBV14	NA	NA	TGTGCCAGCAGCCCCGGTTTGGATCAGCCCCAGCATTTT	CASSPGLDQPQHF
TRBJ1-1	TRBV7-6	TRBD1	NA	TGTGCCAGCAGCACCTCGGACAGGTGGGACATGAACACTGAAGCTTTCTTT	CASSTSDRWDMNTEAFF
TRBJ2-1	TRBV11-2	TRBD2	few	TGTGCCAGCAGCTGGGCTAGCGGGAGGTCTTACAATGAGCAGTTCTTC	CASSWASGRSYNEQFF
TRBJ1-5	TRBV7-9	NA	NA	TGTGCCAGCAGCTTATTCAGCGATCAGCCCCAGCATTTT	CASSLFSDQPQHF
TRBJ1-5	TRBV19	NA	few	TGTGCCAGTAGTATAGGCCTGCGGCTGAATCAGCCCCAGCATTTT	CASSIGLRLNQPQHF
TRBJ1-2	TRBV3-1/TRBV3-2	NA	NA	TGTGCCAGCCAAAACGTGTATGGCTACACCTTC	CASQNVYGYTF
TRBJ1-5	TRBV3-1/TRBV3-2	NA	NA	TGTGCCAGCAGCCAAGGTCCCCTCAATCAGCCCCAGCATTTT	CASSQGPLNQPQHF
TRBJ2-5	TRBV7-2	NA	NA	TGTGCCAGCAGGCAACAGAGGGGGCAAGAGACCCAGTACTTC	CASRQQRGQETQYF
TRBJ2-3	TRBV5-1	TRBD2	NA	TGCGCCAGCAGCTCCCGGCTGGGGAGGGCCACAGATACGCAGTATTTT	CASSSRLGRATDTQYF
TRBJ2-3	TRBV2	NA	few	TGTGCCAGCAGTGTTGGGGTGGCCGATACGCAGTATTTT	CASSVGVADTQYF
TRBJ2-1	TRBV7-2	NA	NA	TGTGCCAGCAGCTTAGGGGGACACAGCTCCTACAATGAGCAGTTCTTC	CASSLGGHSSYNEQFF
TRBJ1-1	TRBV11-2	TRBD1	NA	TGTGCCAGCAGCAAGGGACAGATGAACACTGAAGCTTTCTTT	CASSKGQMNTEAFF
TRBJ1-5	TRBV2	TRBD1	NA	TGTGCCAGCAGCAGAGAGGGGACAGGGTTTAGTCAGCCCCAGCATTTT	CASSREGTGFSQPQHF
TRBJ1-2	TRBV3-1/TRBV3-2	NA	few	TGTGCCAGCAGCCAATTAAATGGCTACACCTTC	CASSQLNGYTF
TRBJ1-4	TRBV6-5	NA	NA	TGTGCCAGCAGCCACCTTGGGCAGGGCGCCGAAAAACTGTTTTTT	CASSHLGQGAEKLFF
TRBJ1-6	TRBV19	TRBD1	NA	TGTGCCAGTAGTGTGAGACAGGGGACCTATAATTCACCCCTCCACTTT	CASSVRQGTYNSPLHF
TRBJ2-5	TRBV5-1	TRBD2	once	TGCGCCAGCAGCTTGGGGGGACTAGCGGGAGAGACCCAGTACTTC	CASSLGGLAGETQYF